What follows is one TCR beta chain and its context. This entry belongs to a study of shared clonotypes between healthy human individuals. Into CD45RA+ naive and CD45RA-negative memory subsets, the CD4+ cells were split. CDR3 length equals 13 residues. Trimming took off 0 bases at V and 4 bases at J, with 3 bases between the two ends. In germline, CDR1 is LGHNA, CDR2 YSLEER. The run depth of the assay was deep. Assay used: immunoSEQ multiplex PCR; TCRdb lists only in-frame clones, some missing. Of approximately 1,000,000 clones detected, about 80% appear once; the ten largest clones hold roughly 0.82%. The chain carries TRBV4-3 and TRBJ2-2; D remains ambiguous. The TCR sequence derives from a man younger than 35 in good health. Some clones in this sample may be carry-over from other donors' samples. The source material was memory CD4+ T cells from PBMCs. Sample subset: CD45RA-negative fraction. CDR3 nucleotides: TGCGCCAGCAGCCAAGAGCGCACCGGGGAGCTGTTTTTT. It codes for CASSQERTGELFF.